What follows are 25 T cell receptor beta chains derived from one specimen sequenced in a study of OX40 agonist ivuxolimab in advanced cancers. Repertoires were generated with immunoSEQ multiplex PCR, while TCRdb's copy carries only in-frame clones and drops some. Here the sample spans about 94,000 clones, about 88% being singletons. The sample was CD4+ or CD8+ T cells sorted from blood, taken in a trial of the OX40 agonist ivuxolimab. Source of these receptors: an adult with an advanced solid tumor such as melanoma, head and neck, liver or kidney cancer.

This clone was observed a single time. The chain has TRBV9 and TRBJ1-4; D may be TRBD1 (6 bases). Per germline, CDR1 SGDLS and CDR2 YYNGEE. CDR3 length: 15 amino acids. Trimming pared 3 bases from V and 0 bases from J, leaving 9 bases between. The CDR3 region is CASSGAGATNEKLFF. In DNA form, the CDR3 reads TGTGCCAGCAGCGGGGCAGGGGCAACTAATGAAAAACTGTTTTTT.

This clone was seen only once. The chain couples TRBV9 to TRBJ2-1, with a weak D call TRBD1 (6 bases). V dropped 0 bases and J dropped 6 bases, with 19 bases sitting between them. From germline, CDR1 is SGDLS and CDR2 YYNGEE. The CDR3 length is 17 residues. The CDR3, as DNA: TGTGCCAGCAGCGTAGTTTTTGGAGAACAGGGTCGCAATGAGCAGTTCTTC. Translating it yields CASSVVFGEQGRNEQFF.

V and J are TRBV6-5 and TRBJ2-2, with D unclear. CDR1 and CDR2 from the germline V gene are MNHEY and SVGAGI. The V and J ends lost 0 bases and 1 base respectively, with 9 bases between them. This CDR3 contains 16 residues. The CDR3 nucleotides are TGTGCCAGCAGTTACTCGTATCCAGGGAACACCGGGGAGCTGTTTTTT. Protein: CASSYSYPGNTGELFF.

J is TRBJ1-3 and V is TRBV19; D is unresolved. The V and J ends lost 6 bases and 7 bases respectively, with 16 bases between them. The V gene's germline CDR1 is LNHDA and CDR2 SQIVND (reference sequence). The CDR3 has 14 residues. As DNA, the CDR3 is TGTGCCAGTAGCAGAGGATCTGGGTGGAACACCATATATTTT. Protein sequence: CASSRGSGWNTIYF.

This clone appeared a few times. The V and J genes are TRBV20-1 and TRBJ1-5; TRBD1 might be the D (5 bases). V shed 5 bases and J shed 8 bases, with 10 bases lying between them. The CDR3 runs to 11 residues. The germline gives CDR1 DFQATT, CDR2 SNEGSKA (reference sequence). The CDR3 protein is CSAGGGEPQHF. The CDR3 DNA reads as TGCAGTGCTGGCGGAGGGGAGCCCCAGCATTTT.

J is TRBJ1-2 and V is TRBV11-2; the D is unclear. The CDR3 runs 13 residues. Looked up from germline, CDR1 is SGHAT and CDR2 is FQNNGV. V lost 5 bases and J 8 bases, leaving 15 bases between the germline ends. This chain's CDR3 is CASSPPLTLGYTF. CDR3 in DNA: TGTGCCAGCAGCCCACCGTTGACACTCGGCTACACCTTC.

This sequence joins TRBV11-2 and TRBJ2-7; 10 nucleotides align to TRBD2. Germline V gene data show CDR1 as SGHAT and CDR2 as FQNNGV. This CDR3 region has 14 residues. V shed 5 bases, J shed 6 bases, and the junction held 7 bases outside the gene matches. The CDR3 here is CASSASGGRREQYF. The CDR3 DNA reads TGTGCCAGCAGCGCTAGCGGGGGAAGGCGCGAGCAGTACTTC.

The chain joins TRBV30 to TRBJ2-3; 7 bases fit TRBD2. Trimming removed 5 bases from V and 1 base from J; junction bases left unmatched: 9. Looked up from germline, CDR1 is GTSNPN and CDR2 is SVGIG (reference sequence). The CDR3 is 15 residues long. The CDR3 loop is CAWVTGLAGTDTQYF. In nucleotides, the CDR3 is TGTGCCTGGGTCACCGGGCTAGCGGGCACAGATACGCAGTATTTT. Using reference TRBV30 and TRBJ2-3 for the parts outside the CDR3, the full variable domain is SQTIHQWPATLVQPVGSPLSLECTVEGTSNPNLYWYRQAAGRGLQLLFYSVGIGQISSEVPQNLSASRPQDRQFILSSKKLLLSDSGFYLCAWVTGLAGTDTQYFGPGTRLTVL.

The CDR3 loop reads CASSSDSGSGANVLTF. The CDR3, as DNA: TGTGCCAGCAGCTCGGACAGTGGCTCTGGGGCCAACGTCCTGACTTTC. This chain links TRBV11-3 with TRBJ2-6, with D possibly being TRBD1 (6 bases). CDR1 is SGHNT and CDR2 is YENEEA in the germline V gene. This CDR3 is built from 16 residues. Trimming shortened V by 4 bases and J by 0 bases, and 10 bases separated the two germline ends.

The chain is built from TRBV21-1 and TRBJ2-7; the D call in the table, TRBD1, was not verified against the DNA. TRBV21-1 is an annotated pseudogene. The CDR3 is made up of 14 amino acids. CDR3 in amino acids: CASSVKARGYEQYF. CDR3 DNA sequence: TGTGCCAGCAGCGTAAAAGCTAGGGGCTACGAGCAGTACTTC.

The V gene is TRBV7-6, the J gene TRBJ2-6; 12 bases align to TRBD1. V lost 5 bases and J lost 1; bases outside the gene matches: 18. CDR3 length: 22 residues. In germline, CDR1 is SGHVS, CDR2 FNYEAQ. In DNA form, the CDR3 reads TGTGCCAGCAGCCCAGCCCACCTCGGGACAGGGGGCGTGGGATCTGGGGCCAACGTCCTGACTTTC. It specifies CASSPAHLGTGGVGSGANVLTF.

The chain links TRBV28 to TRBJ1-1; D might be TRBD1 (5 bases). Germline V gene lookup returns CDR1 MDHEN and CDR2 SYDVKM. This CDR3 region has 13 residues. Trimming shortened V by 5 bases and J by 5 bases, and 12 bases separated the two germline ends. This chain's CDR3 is CASSRPGRTEAFF. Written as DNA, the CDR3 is TGTGCCAGCAGTAGACCAGGGAGGACTGAAGCTTTCTTT.

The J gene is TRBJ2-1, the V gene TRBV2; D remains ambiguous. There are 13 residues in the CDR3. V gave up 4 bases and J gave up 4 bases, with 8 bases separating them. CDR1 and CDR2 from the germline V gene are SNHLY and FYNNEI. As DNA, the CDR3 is TGTGCCAGCAGTGTATCCGGATACAATGAGCAGTTCTTC. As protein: CASSVSGYNEQFF.

This CDR3 is CATSRDKGSGNTIYF. The CDR3 DNA reads as TGTGCCACCAGCAGAGATAAGGGGTCTGGAAACACCATATATTTT. The chain uses TRBV15 and TRBJ1-3; D is possibly TRBD1 (5 bases). Germline V gives CDR1 LNHNV, CDR2 YYDKDF (reference sequence). The length of the CDR3 is 15 residues. The V end was cut by 0 bases, the J end by 1 base, with 7 bases between.

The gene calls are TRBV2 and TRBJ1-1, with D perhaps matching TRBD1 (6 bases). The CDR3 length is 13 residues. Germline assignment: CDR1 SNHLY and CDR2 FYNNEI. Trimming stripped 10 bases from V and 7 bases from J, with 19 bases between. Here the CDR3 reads CAISTGPRGEAFF. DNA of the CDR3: TGTGCCATCTCGACAGGCCCGAGGGGTGAAGCTTTCTTT.

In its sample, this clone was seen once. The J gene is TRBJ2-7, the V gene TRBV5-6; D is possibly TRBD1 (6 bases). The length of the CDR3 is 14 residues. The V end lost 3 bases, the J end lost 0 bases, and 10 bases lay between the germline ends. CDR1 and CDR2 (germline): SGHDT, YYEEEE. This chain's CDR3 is CASSYKGDSYEQYF. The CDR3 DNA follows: TGTGCCAGCAGCTATAAGGGGGACTCCTACGAGCAGTACTTC.

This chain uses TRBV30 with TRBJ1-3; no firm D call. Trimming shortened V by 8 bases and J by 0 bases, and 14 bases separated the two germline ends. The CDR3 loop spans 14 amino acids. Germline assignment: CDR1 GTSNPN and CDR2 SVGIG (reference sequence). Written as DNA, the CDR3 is TGTGCCGGTCCGATAGGTTCCTCTGGAAACACCATATATTTT. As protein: CAGPIGSSGNTIYF.

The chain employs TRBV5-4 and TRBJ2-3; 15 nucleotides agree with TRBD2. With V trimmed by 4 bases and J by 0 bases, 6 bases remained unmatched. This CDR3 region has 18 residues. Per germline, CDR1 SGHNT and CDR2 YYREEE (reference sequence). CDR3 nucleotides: TGTGCCAGCAGCCCCCGGGGACTAGCGGGGGGAAGCACAGATACGCAGTATTTT. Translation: CASSPRGLAGGSTDTQYF. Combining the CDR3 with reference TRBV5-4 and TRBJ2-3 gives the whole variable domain ETGVTQSPTHLIKTRGQQVTLRCSSQSGHNTVSWYQQALGQGPQFIFQYYREEENGRGNFPPRFSGLQFPNYSSELNVNALELDDSALYLCASSPRGLAGGSTDTQYFGPGTRLTVL.

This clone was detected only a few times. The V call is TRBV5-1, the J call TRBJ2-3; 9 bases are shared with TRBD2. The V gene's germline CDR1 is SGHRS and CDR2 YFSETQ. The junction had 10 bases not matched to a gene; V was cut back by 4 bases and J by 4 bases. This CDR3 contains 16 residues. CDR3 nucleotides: TGCGCCAGCAGCCCCAGTTTAGCGGGGGAAGCAGATACGCAGTATTTT. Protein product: CASSPSLAGEADTQYF.

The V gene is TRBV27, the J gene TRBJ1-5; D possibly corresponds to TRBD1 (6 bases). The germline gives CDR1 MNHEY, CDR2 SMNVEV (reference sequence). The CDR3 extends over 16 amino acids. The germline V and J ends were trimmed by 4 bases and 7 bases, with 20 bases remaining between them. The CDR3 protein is CASSSPSRGGPQPQHF. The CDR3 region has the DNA TGTGCCAGCAGTTCCCCCAGTAGGGGGGGACCCCAGCCCCAGCATTTT.

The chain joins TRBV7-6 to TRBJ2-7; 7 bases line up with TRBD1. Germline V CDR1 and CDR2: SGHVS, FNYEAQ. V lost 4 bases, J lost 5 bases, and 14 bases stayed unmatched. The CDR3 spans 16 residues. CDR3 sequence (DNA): TGTGCCAGCAGCTCGGTCGGGACAGCCCTAGGGGACGAGCAGTACTTC. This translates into CASSSVGTALGDEQYF.

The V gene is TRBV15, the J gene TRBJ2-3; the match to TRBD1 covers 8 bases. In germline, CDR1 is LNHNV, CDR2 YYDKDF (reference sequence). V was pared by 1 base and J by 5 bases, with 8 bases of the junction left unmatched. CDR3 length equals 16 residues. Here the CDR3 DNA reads TGTGCCACCAGCAGAGCGGGGCAGGGGGCGGGAGATACGCAGTATTTT. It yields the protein CATSRAGQGAGDTQYF.

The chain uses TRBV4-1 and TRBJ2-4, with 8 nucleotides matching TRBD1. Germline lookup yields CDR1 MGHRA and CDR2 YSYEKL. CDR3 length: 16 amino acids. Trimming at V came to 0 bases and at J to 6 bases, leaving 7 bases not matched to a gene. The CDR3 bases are TGCGCCAGCAGCCAAGATACGCAGGGGGCGGTAAACATTCAGTACTTC. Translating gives CASSQDTQGAVNIQYF.

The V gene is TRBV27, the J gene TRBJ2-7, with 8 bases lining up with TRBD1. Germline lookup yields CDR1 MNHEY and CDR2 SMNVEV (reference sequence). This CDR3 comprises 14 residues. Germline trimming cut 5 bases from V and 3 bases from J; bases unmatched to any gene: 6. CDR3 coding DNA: TGTGCCAGCAGTCCCAGACAGGGGCTCTACGAGCAGTACTTC. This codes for CASSPRQGLYEQYF.

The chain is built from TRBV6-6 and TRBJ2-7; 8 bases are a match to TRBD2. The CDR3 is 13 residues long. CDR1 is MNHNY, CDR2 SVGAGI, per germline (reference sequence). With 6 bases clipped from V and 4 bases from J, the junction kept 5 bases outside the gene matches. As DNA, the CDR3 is TGTGCCAGCAGGGAGCGGGGGCCATACGAGCAGTACTTC. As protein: CASRERGPYEQYF.